The 21 T cell receptor beta chains listed next were all sequenced from one sample in a study of blood T cell repertoires in COVID-19. Clones were read by immunoSEQ multiplex PCR, and TCRdb kept only the in-frame ones, dropping some. Here the sample spans more than 35,000 clones, around 91% being singletons. Sequences were obtained from peripheral blood. The source is a man aged 30 to 45 with active or convalescent COVID-19.

V and J are TRBV29-1 and TRBJ1-2, with TRBD1 identical over 8 bases. CDR1 and CDR2 (germline): SQVTM, ANQGSEA. The CDR3 has 14 residues. The ends lost 6 bases at V and 1 base at J; junction bases unmatched: 7. CDR3 in amino acids: CSVRTGISNYGYTF. Written as DNA, the CDR3 is TGCAGCGTCCGGACAGGGATAAGTAACTATGGCTACACCTTC.

The gene calls are TRBV15 and TRBJ1-2, with 8 bases fitting TRBD1. J lost 6 bases, V lost 3 bases, and 9 bases had no gene match. CDR3 size: 15 residues. CDR1 and CDR2 from the germline V gene are LNHNV and YYDKDF (reference sequence). This CDR3 reads CATSRSGGPRDGYTF. CDR3 nucleotides: TGTGCCACCAGCAGGTCAGGGGGCCCCAGGGATGGCTACACCTTC.

The V gene is TRBV11-2, the J gene TRBJ2-6; D unresolved. The V and J ends lost 1 base and 1 base respectively, with 5 bases between them. This CDR3 has 15 residues. Germline loops: CDR1 SGHAT, CDR2 FQNNGV. CDR3 in DNA: TGTGCCAGCAGCTTAGCACTGTCTGGGGCCAACGTCCTGACTTTC. As protein: CASSLALSGANVLTF.

The J gene is TRBJ2-1, the V gene TRBV25-1; 11 bases map to TRBD2. The ends lost 5 bases at V and 8 bases at J; junction bases unmatched: 11. CDR1 MGHDK and CDR2 SYGVNS come from the germline V gene. The CDR3 loop spans 16 amino acids. Here the CDR3 reads CASSKSSGRYWDEQFF. DNA of the CDR3: TGTGCCAGCAGTAAATCTAGCGGGAGGTACTGGGATGAGCAGTTCTTC.

The chain combines TRBV21-1 with TRBJ2-3; TRBD1, as called in the table, went unchecked against the DNA. TRBV21-1 is labeled a pseudogene. The CDR3 totals 16 residues. The CDR3 region is CASSKRIRISTDTQYF. The CDR3 DNA sequence: TGTGCCAGCAGCAAACGTATCAGGATTAGCACAGATACGCAGTATTTT.

The rearrangement links TRBV14 to TRBJ2-7; D remains unclear. CDR1 is SGHDN and CDR2 is FVKESK in the germline V gene. The CDR3 sequence is 13 residues long. The V end lost 4 bases, the J end lost 5 bases, and 12 bases lay between the germline ends. CDR3 DNA: TGTGCCAGCAGCCGAACAGACAACCACGAGCAGTACTTC. It specifies CASSRTDNHEQYF.

This clone was observed a handful of times. J is TRBJ1-2 and V is TRBV2; 7 bases match TRBD1. After removal of 6 bases from V and 0 bases from J, the junction contained 7 bases not matched to a gene. Germline CDR1 and CDR2: SNHLY and FYNNEI. This CDR3 has 15 residues. In DNA form, the CDR3 reads TGTGCCAGCAGGCTAGACAGGGCCCCTAACTATGGCTACACCTTC. It encodes CASRLDRAPNYGYTF.

The rearrangement links TRBV7-8 to TRBJ2-2, with D possibly TRBD1 on 5 matching bases. Trimming stripped 3 bases from V and 5 bases from J, with 13 bases between. Germline CDR1 and CDR2: SGHVS and FQNEAQ. The CDR3 extends over 15 amino acids. Written as DNA, the CDR3 is TGTGCCAGCAGCTTCGGGCAGGGTTATACCGGGGAGCTGTTTTTT. It is translated as CASSFGQGYTGELFF.

The table lists this clone with a count of one. This CDR3 is CASSRDRGVKEKLFF. CDR3 coding DNA: TGTGCCAGCAGCCGAGACAGGGGAGTAAAGGAAAAACTGTTTTTT. The chain recombines TRBV28 with TRBJ1-4; 8 bases are a match to TRBD1. J was trimmed by 8 bases and V by 6 bases; bases with no gene match: 11. CDR3 size: 15 residues. Germline V gene data show CDR1 as MDHEN and CDR2 as SYDVKM.

This chain joins TRBV7-2 and TRBJ2-1; TRBD2 matches at 7 bases. Germline V gene data show CDR1 as SGHTA and CDR2 as FQGNSA. The CDR3 has 16 amino acids. V lost 2 bases and J lost 2; bases outside the gene matches: 6. CDR3 region: CASSLNLAAAYNEQFF. CDR3 nucleotide sequence: TGTGCCAGCAGCTTAAACCTAGCGGCCGCCTACAATGAGCAGTTCTTC.

This rearrangement joins TRBV10-1 to TRBJ1-1; 7 bases are a match to TRBD1. V lost 5 bases and J lost 4; bases outside the gene matches: 7. Germline values: CDR1 WNHNN, CDR2 SYGVQD (reference sequence). This CDR3 is 14 amino acids long. CDR3 in amino acids: CASSPGRQGTEAFF. The CDR3 DNA follows: TGCGCCAGCAGTCCCGGGCGACAGGGCACTGAAGCTTTCTTT.

The gene calls are TRBV6-5 and TRBJ1-6, with TRBD1 matching over 8 bases. In germline, CDR1 is MNHEY, CDR2 SVGAGI. With 1 base clipped from V and 9 bases from J, the junction kept 8 bases outside the gene matches. This CDR3 is built from 16 residues. In DNA, the CDR3 is TGTGCCAGCAGTTACTACCTTGGACAGGGCTCTTCACCCCTCCACTTT. Protein sequence: CASSYYLGQGSSPLHF.

V usage is TRBV5-4 and J usage is TRBJ1-2, with TRBD1 identical over 9 bases. Trimming took 0 bases from V and 6 from J; bases not matched to a gene: 6. Germline V gene data show CDR1 as SGHNT and CDR2 as YYREEE (reference sequence). This CDR3 contains 15 residues. In DNA form, the CDR3 reads TGTGCCAGCAGCTTGGTTGGGACAGGGATTGATGGCTACACCTTC. Protein sequence: CASSLVGTGIDGYTF.

The rearrangement links TRBV7-6 to TRBJ2-7; a possible D gene is TRBD1 (5 bases). Per the germline V gene, CDR1 is SGHVS and CDR2 is FNYEAQ. The CDR3 covers 14 residues. Trimming removed 1 base at V and 1 base at J, with 8 bases between. CDR3 loop: CASSLETESYEQYF. The CDR3 coding sequence is TGTGCCAGCAGCTTAGAGACAGAGTCCTACGAGCAGTACTTC. Complete variable domain (other parts from reference TRBV7-6 and TRBJ2-7): GAGVSQSPRYKVTKRGQDVALRCDPISGHVSLYWYRQALGQGPEFLTYFNYEAQQDKSGLPNDRFSAERPEGSISTLTIQRTEQRDSAMYRCASSLETESYEQYFGPGTRLTVT.

The sample holds a few counts of this clone. The rearrangement joins TRBV7-9 to TRBJ2-2; 7 bases match TRBD2. The germline V gene encodes CDR1 SEHNR and CDR2 FQNEAQ (reference sequence). J gave up 6 bases and V 5 bases, and 9 bases lay outside the gene matches. CDR3 length: 15 amino acids. The CDR3 coding sequence is TGTGCCAGCAGCCCAGGACTAGTTGTAGCCGGGGAGCTGTTTTTT. This codes for CASSPGLVVAGELFF.

Here the CDR3 DNA reads TGTGCCAGCAGCGGTGAGTCAGGGGGACAGCCCCAGCATTTT. Translating it yields CASSGESGGQPQHF. V gene TRBV7-9 combines with J gene TRBJ1-5; 7 bases are a match to TRBD1. J gave up 7 bases and V 5 bases, and 8 bases lay outside the gene matches. The CDR3 consists of 14 residues. Germline-derived CDR1 and CDR2 are SEHNR and FQNEAQ (reference sequence).

V and J are TRBV10-2 and TRBJ1-3, with D tentatively TRBD1 (6 bases). V lost 8 bases, J lost 4 bases, and 9 bases lay in between. CDR3 length equals 12 residues. Germline V CDR1 and CDR2: WSHSY, SAAADI. The CDR3 DNA reads as TGCGCCAGCGGGGACACGGGAAACACCATATATTTT. Amino acids: CASGDTGNTIYF.

The chain recombines TRBV6-2 or TRBV6-3 with TRBJ2-7, with 7 positions matching TRBD1. J gave up 4 bases and V 2 bases, and 11 bases lay outside the gene matches. The V gene's germline CDR1 is MNHEY and CDR2 SVGEGT. This CDR3 contains 16 residues. CDR3: CASSYKPTGKGYEQYV. The CDR3 DNA follows: TGTGCCAGCAGTTACAAACCGACAGGGAAGGGGTACGAGCAGTACGTC.

The V gene is TRBV9, the J gene TRBJ1-2; possibly TRBD1 for D (6 bases). The CDR3 length is 12 residues. Germline assignment: CDR1 SGDLS and CDR2 YYNGEE. V dropped 4 bases and J dropped 8 bases, with 12 bases sitting between them. In DNA, the CDR3 is TGTGCCAGCAGCACCTACAGGGAAGGCTACACCTTC. Translation: CASSTYREGYTF.

The chain is built from TRBV6-5 and TRBJ2-1; 7 nucleotides match TRBD1. Trimming cost V 6 bases and J 0 bases; bases outside gene matches: 5. Germline values: CDR1 MNHEY, CDR2 SVGAGI. The CDR3 has 15 residues. CDR3 in amino acids: CASRPDRSSYNEQFF. The CDR3 DNA reads as TGTGCCAGCAGACCGGACAGGAGCTCCTACAATGAGCAGTTCTTC.

The V gene is TRBV24-1, the J gene TRBJ2-3; D is ambiguous. Germline V CDR1 and CDR2: KGHDR, SFDVKD. This CDR3 has 14 amino acids. The V end lost 4 bases, the J end lost 4 bases, and 11 bases lay between the germline ends. Here the CDR3 reads CATSDPPPADTQYF. The CDR3 region has the DNA TGTGCCACCAGTGACCCTCCCCCCGCAGATACGCAGTATTTT.